This paragraph covers one T cell receptor beta chain sequence. What it binds is unknown. A read error is possible here, since a much larger clone lies one base away. Donors were healthy Caucasian individuals from Russia aged about 6 to 95. The authors drew around 11 milliliters of peripheral blood from each donor. The data were obtained in a study of blood T cells in healthy people across ages. Study conclusions and caveats: Long-lived donors carried more naive CD4+ cells and greater diversity than aged donors.

Primed by a sample-barcoded 5' primer and a J-beta primer mix, a second PCR proceeded for roughly 7 to 11 cycles. Samples each returned at least 2.5 million CDR3-containing paired-end reads. TCRdb ran MiXCR on the 5' RACE reads and lists one entry per CDR3 protein. The sample shows 1.5 million to 2 million distinct CDR3 sequences, 28% of them seen only once. Germline-derived CDR1 and CDR2 are KGHDR and SFDVKD. The CDR3 length is 16 residues. The receptor was isolated from a woman under 40 in good health. The chain combines TRBV24-1 with TRBJ2-1, with 11 bases aligning to TRBD2. The specimen sequenced was blood. DNA for the CDR3: TGTGCCACCGGTGACGGGACTAGCGGAGCGTTCAATGAGCAGTTCTTC. Translation: CATGDGTSGAFNEQFF.